This is a list of T cell receptor beta chains from one sample in a study of blood T cells in healthy people across ages. TCRdb re-called the 5' RACE reads through MiXCR, storing one row per CDR3 protein. The sample has around 870,000 distinct CDR3 sequences, under 30% seen once; the top ten hold 17%. The sequencing input was blood. Receptors originate from a woman aged 80 or older in good health. The CDR3 runs from the conserved cysteine through the conserved F or W. A D gene is named only where the DNA matches it firmly. The size entry is marked missing in some rows and otherwise reads once, few, many or a size class.

J gene: TRBJ1-5; D gene: .; V gene: TRBV12-3/TRBV12-4; clone size: few; CDR3 DNA: TGTGCCAGCAGTTCAGGCTCAATCATCAATCAGCCCCAGCATTTT; CDR3 protein: CASSSGSIINQPQHF
J gene: TRBJ2-7; D gene: TRBD1; V gene: TRBV12-3/TRBV12-4; clone size: many; CDR3 DNA: TGTGCCAGCAGTTCACAGGGGGCAGCTTACGAGCAGTACTTC; CDR3 protein: CASSSQGAAYEQYF
J gene: TRBJ2-5; D gene: TRBD1; V gene: TRBV7-9; clone size: many; CDR3 DNA: TGTGCCGGACAGGGAGATGGAGAGACCCAGTACTTC; CDR3 protein: CAGQGDGETQYF
J gene: TRBJ2-3; D gene: .; V gene: TRBV7-9; clone size: many; CDR3 DNA: TGTGCCAGCAGCTGGGGACCGCCCTCTAGCACAGATACGCAGTATTTT; CDR3 protein: CASSWGPPSSTDTQYF
J gene: TRBJ1-5; D gene: .; V gene: TRBV15; clone size: many; CDR3 DNA: TGTGCCACCAGCAGAGATAAGGGGTACAATCAGCCCCAGCATTTT; CDR3 protein: CATSRDKGYNQPQHF
J gene: TRBJ1-6; D gene: .; V gene: TRBV7-9; clone size: few; CDR3 DNA: TGTGCCAGCAGCTCCGTCGCCGGGCCCCGGAATTCACCCCTCCACTTT; CDR3 protein: CASSSVAGPRNSPLHF
J gene: TRBJ2-1; D gene: TRBD1; V gene: TRBV28; clone size: many; CDR3 DNA: TGTGCCAGCAGTTCGCCGGGACAGGGGAATGAGCAGTTCTTC; CDR3 protein: CASSSPGQGNEQFF
J gene: TRBJ2-3; D gene: .; V gene: TRBV12-3/TRBV12-4; clone size: .; CDR3 DNA: TGTGCCAGCAGCCGCGGGGTGAGTGCAGATACGCAGTATTTT; CDR3 protein: CASSRGVSADTQYF
J gene: TRBJ1-5; D gene: .; V gene: TRBV21-1; clone size: once; CDR3 DNA: TGTGCCAGCAGGAAAGGAACGGCGTATAGCAATCAGCCCCAGCATTTT; CDR3 protein: CASRKGTAYSNQPQHF
J gene: TRBJ2-3; D gene: TRBD2; V gene: TRBV6-5; clone size: once; CDR3 DNA: TGTGCCAGCAGTTACGGGGCGGGAGGGCCGAGAGATACGCAGTATTTT; CDR3 protein: CASSYGAGGPRDTQYF
J gene: TRBJ1-6; D gene: .; V gene: TRBV6-1; clone size: few; CDR3 DNA: TGTGCCAGCATTAATAGACAGAATAATTCACCCCTCCACTTT; CDR3 protein: CASINRQNNSPLHF
J gene: TRBJ2-7; D gene: TRBD2; V gene: TRBV7-2; clone size: .; CDR3 DNA: TGTGCCAGCAGCCGGACTAGCGGGACCTACGAGCAGTACTTC; CDR3 protein: CASSRTSGTYEQYF
J gene: TRBJ1-1; D gene: TRBD1; V gene: TRBV7-2; clone size: many; CDR3 DNA: TGTGCCAGCAGCAAAGTGGGGACAGGGGCGATTATGAACACTGAAGCTTTCTTT; CDR3 protein: CASSKVGTGAIMNTEAFF
J gene: TRBJ2-2; D gene: .; V gene: TRBV7-2; clone size: many; CDR3 DNA: TGTGCCAGCAGGCACCCTAGATCTGGGCCCACCGGGGAGCTGTTTTTT; CDR3 protein: CASRHPRSGPTGELFF
J gene: TRBJ2-3; D gene: TRBD2; V gene: TRBV12-3/TRBV12-4; clone size: few; CDR3 DNA: TGTGCCAGCAGTTTGACTAGCGGGGGGCGCACAGATACGCAGTATTTT; CDR3 protein: CASSLTSGGRTDTQYF
J gene: TRBJ2-2; D gene: TRBD2; V gene: TRBV6-2/TRBV6-3; clone size: .; CDR3 DNA: TGTGCCAGCAGCTACTCGAGGAATAGCGGGGGGGCTTACACCGGGGAGCTGTTTTTT; CDR3 protein: CASSYSRNSGGAYTGELFF
J gene: TRBJ2-5; D gene: TRBD1; V gene: TRBV7-2; clone size: .; CDR3 DNA: TGTGCCAGCAGCTCCTCCGGGACAGATCAAGAGACCCAGTACTTC; CDR3 protein: CASSSSGTDQETQYF
J gene: TRBJ2-1; D gene: TRBD2; V gene: TRBV7-2; clone size: many; CDR3 DNA: TGTGCCAGCAGCTTAATTAGACTAGCGGGGCACAATGAGCAGTTCTTC; CDR3 protein: CASSLIRLAGHNEQFF
J gene: TRBJ1-6; D gene: .; V gene: TRBV20-1; clone size: many; CDR3 DNA: TGCAGTGCTACGGACACATTTAATTCACCCCTCCACTTT; CDR3 protein: CSATDTFNSPLHF
J gene: TRBJ1-4; D gene: TRBD1; V gene: TRBV20-1; clone size: .; CDR3 DNA: TGCAGTGCTTACCTCACCGGGACAGATGAAAAACTGTTTTTT; CDR3 protein: CSAYLTGTDEKLFF
J gene: TRBJ2-1; D gene: .; V gene: TRBV5-1; clone size: many; CDR3 DNA: TGCGCCAGCAGCTTGGTGGGCAGGGCCTCCTACAATGAGCAGTTCTTC; CDR3 protein: CASSLVGRASYNEQFF
J gene: TRBJ1-2; D gene: TRBD1; V gene: TRBV7-2; clone size: .; CDR3 DNA: TGTGCCAGCAACTTAGGACAGGGCTTGAATGGCTACACCTTC; CDR3 protein: CASNLGQGLNGYTF
J gene: TRBJ1-4; D gene: .; V gene: TRBV5-5; clone size: many; CDR3 DNA: TGTGCCAGCAGCTTGGGGCCATCTAATGAAAAACTGTTTTTT; CDR3 protein: CASSLGPSNEKLFF
J gene: TRBJ2-7; D gene: .; V gene: TRBV28; clone size: .; CDR3 DNA: TGTGCCAGCACCCACCCAGGGGGACTAGCCTACGAGCAGTACTTC; CDR3 protein: CASTHPGGLAYEQYF
J gene: TRBJ1-1; D gene: .; V gene: TRBV6-5; clone size: .; CDR3 DNA: TGTGCCAGCCGGCTACAGGGCGGGAACACTGGAGCTTTCTTT; CDR3 protein: CASRLQGGNTGAFF
J gene: TRBJ2-7; D gene: TRBD1; V gene: TRBV20-1; clone size: many; CDR3 DNA: TGCAGTGCTAGCCGGGACAGGGGGTTCGAGCAGTACTTC; CDR3 protein: CSASRDRGFEQYF
J gene: TRBJ2-6; D gene: .; V gene: TRBV5-1; clone size: few; CDR3 DNA: TGCGCCAGCAGCCCGGACGGACCCGGGGCCAGCGTCCTGACTTTC; CDR3 protein: CASSPDGPGASVLTF
J gene: TRBJ1-1; D gene: .; V gene: TRBV7-9; clone size: .; CDR3 DNA: TGTGCCAGCAGCCATGGGTGGCAGGATAGTTTGAACACTGAAGCTTTCTTT; CDR3 protein: CASSHGWQDSLNTEAFF
J gene: TRBJ2-7; D gene: .; V gene: TRBV20-1; clone size: many; CDR3 DNA: TGCAGTGCTAGACAGGGGGGAAAATACGAGCAGTACTTC; CDR3 protein: CSARQGGKYEQYF
J gene: TRBJ2-5; D gene: TRBD1; V gene: TRBV4-3; clone size: .; CDR3 DNA: TGCGCCAGCAGCCAAGTGGGACAGGGGAGAGAGACCCAGTACTTC; CDR3 protein: CASSQVGQGRETQYF
J gene: TRBJ2-5; D gene: TRBD1; V gene: TRBV12-3/TRBV12-4; clone size: many; CDR3 DNA: TGTGCCAGTACCCCCGACGACAGGGCCGACGGGCAGTACTTC; CDR3 protein: CASTPDDRADGQYF
J gene: TRBJ1-1; D gene: TRBD1; V gene: TRBV27; clone size: few; CDR3 DNA: TGTGCCAGCAGTCCCAGACAGGGGGAAAGAGCTTTCTTT; CDR3 protein: CASSPRQGERAFF
J gene: TRBJ1-5; D gene: .; V gene: TRBV20-1; clone size: .; CDR3 DNA: TGCGGTGCTCGAGACAGCCACCTTAAAACCCAGCATTTT; CDR3 protein: CGARDSHLKTQHF
J gene: TRBJ1-1; D gene: .; V gene: TRBV6-6; clone size: many; CDR3 DNA: TGTGCCAGCAGTTACTCGATGGCCCAGAACACTGAAGCTTTCTTT; CDR3 protein: CASSYSMAQNTEAFF
J gene: TRBJ1-6; D gene: TRBD1; V gene: TRBV20-1; clone size: many; CDR3 DNA: TGCAGTGCTGGACAGGGGGCAGGCTCACCCCTCCACTTT; CDR3 protein: CSAGQGAGSPLHF
J gene: TRBJ2-5; D gene: TRBD2; V gene: TRBV11-2; clone size: many; CDR3 DNA: TGTGCCAGCAGCTTACCAACATCCGGGACTAGAACCGGGACCCAGTACTTC; CDR3 protein: CASSLPTSGTRTGTQYF
J gene: TRBJ2-1; D gene: .; V gene: TRBV5-1; clone size: many; CDR3 DNA: TGCGCCAGCAGCTTGGAGGGGACAACATACAATGAGCAGTTCTTC; CDR3 protein: CASSLEGTTYNEQFF
J gene: TRBJ2-1; D gene: .; V gene: TRBV7-9; clone size: .; CDR3 DNA: TGTGCCAGCAGCTTAGGAGGGGCAGGGGTTCGGAATGAGCAGTTCTTC; CDR3 protein: CASSLGGAGVRNEQFF
J gene: TRBJ2-2; D gene: .; V gene: TRBV7-9; clone size: .; CDR3 DNA: TGTGCCAGCAGCGTTGGACAGAGGGCCGGCGGGGAGCTGTTTTTT; CDR3 protein: CASSVGQRAGGELFF
J gene: TRBJ2-7; D gene: .; V gene: TRBV18; clone size: many; CDR3 DNA: TGTGCCAGCTCGCACAGGGACGAGCAGTACTTC; CDR3 protein: CASSHRDEQYF
J gene: TRBJ1-1; D gene: TRBD1; V gene: TRBV7-9; clone size: .; CDR3 DNA: TGTGCCATCCCCCGGGGGACAGGGGGCCTGAACACTGAAGCTTTCTTT; CDR3 protein: CAIPRGTGGLNTEAFF
J gene: TRBJ1-2; D gene: .; V gene: TRBV18; clone size: .; CDR3 DNA: TGTGCCAGCTCACCTAAGGGAGGAGAGATTTATGGCTACACCTTC; CDR3 protein: CASSPKGGEIYGYTF
J gene: TRBJ2-4; D gene: TRBD1; V gene: TRBV5-1; clone size: many; CDR3 DNA: TGCGCCAGCAGCTTGGGGGACAGAAACATTCAGTACTTC; CDR3 protein: CASSLGDRNIQYF
J gene: TRBJ2-3; D gene: .; V gene: TRBV20-1; clone size: .; CDR3 DNA: TGCAGTGCTCCTTTCGGGAGGACAGTTGTAACGCAGTATTTT; CDR3 protein: CSAPFGRTVVTQYF
J gene: TRBJ1-1; D gene: .; V gene: TRBV20-1; clone size: .; CDR3 DNA: TGCAGTGCTAGAGTAGGGGGGGGAGTCACTGAAGCTTTCTTT; CDR3 protein: CSARVGGGVTEAFF
J gene: TRBJ2-1; D gene: TRBD1; V gene: TRBV7-2; clone size: many; CDR3 DNA: TGTGCCAGCAGCGCAGCCGGGACAGAGTACAATGAGCAGTTCTTC; CDR3 protein: CASSAAGTEYNEQFF
J gene: TRBJ1-2; D gene: TRBD1; V gene: TRBV5-1; clone size: many; CDR3 DNA: TGCGCCAGCAGTTCTAACAGGGGCGGCTACACCTTC; CDR3 protein: CASSSNRGGYTF
J gene: TRBJ1-1; D gene: .; V gene: TRBV5-1; clone size: many; CDR3 DNA: TGCGCCAGCATGACCGGAGTCGTGGGGAACACTGAAGCTTTCTTT; CDR3 protein: CASMTGVVGNTEAFF
J gene: TRBJ2-7; D gene: .; V gene: TRBV27; clone size: .; CDR3 DNA: TGTGCCAGCAGGAACCACCCCTACGAGCAGTACTTC; CDR3 protein: CASRNHPYEQYF
J gene: TRBJ2-7; D gene: TRBD1; V gene: TRBV7-9; clone size: many; CDR3 DNA: TGTGCCAGCAGCTCAAGGACAGGGTCCTACGAGCAGTACTTC; CDR3 protein: CASSSRTGSYEQYF
J gene: TRBJ2-5; D gene: .; V gene: TRBV7-9; clone size: many; CDR3 DNA: TGTGCCAGCAGCCTCTCCAGCCTTAAAGAGACCCAGTACTTC; CDR3 protein: CASSLSSLKETQYF
J gene: TRBJ2-1; D gene: .; V gene: TRBV7-2; clone size: .; CDR3 DNA: TGTGCCAGCAGCTTAAGTTATAGCCCTTCGCACAATGAGCAGTTCTTC; CDR3 protein: CASSLSYSPSHNEQFF